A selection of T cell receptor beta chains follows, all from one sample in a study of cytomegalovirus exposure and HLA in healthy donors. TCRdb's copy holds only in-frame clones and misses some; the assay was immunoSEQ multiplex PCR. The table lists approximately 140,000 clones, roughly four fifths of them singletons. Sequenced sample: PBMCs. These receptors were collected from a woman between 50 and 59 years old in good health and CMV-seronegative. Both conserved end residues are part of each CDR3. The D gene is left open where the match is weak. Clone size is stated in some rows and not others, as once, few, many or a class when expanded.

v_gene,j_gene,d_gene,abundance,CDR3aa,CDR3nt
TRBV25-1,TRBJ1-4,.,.,CASSEAGAWEKLFF,TGTGCCAGCAGTGAGGCAGGGGCTTGGGAAAAACTGTTTTTT
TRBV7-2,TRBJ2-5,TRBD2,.,CASSLAVAGFGQETQYF,TGTGCCAGCAGCTTAGCCGTAGCGGGATTTGGCCAAGAGACCCAGTACTTC
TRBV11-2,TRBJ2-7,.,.,CASSSPGRPNYEQYF,TGTGCCAGCAGCTCTCCAGGGCGACCGAACTACGAGCAGTACTTC
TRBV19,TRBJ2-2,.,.,CASSISHPRLSNTGELFF,TGTGCCAGTAGTATCTCACACCCCCGCCTTTCGAACACCGGGGAGCTGTTTTTT
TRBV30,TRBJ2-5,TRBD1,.,CAWSSGQGNTQETQYF,TGTGCCTGGAGTTCCGGACAGGGAAATACTCAAGAGACCCAGTACTTC
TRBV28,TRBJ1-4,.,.,CASRPTPGFTNEKLFF,TGTGCCAGCAGGCCGACCCCAGGGTTTACTAATGAAAAACTGTTTTTT
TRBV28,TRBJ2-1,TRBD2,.,CASSHSGLAGVDEQFF,TGTGCCAGCAGTCACTCGGGACTAGCGGGAGTGGATGAGCAGTTCTTC
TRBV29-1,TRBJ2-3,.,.,CSVEQGSSPTDTQYF,TGCAGCGTTGAACAGGGGAGCAGCCCCACAGATACGCAGTATTTT
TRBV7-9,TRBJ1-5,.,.,CASRLGGDNQPQHF,TGTGCCAGCCGCCTCGGGGGTGACAATCAGCCCCAGCATTTT
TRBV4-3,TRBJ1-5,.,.,CASSQDRGSGNQPQHF,TGCGCCAGCAGCCAAGATCGGGGATCGGGCAATCAGCCCCAGCATTTT
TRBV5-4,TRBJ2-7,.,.,CASSSPRVPGEQYF,TGTGCCAGCAGCTCCCCTCGAGTTCCAGGCGAGCAGTACTTC
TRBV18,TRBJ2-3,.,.,CASSPPAKPDTQYF,TGTGCCAGCTCACCGCCCGCTAAGCCAGATACGCAGTATTTT
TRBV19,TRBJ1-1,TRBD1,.,CASSTSGGLGTEAFF,TGTGCCAGTAGTACATCAGGGGGCCTGGGGACTGAAGCTTTCTTT
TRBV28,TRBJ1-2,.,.,CASYRNYGYTF,TGTGCCAGTTACAGAAATTATGGCTACACCTTC
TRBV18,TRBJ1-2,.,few,CASSPRQNRYGYTF,TGTGCCAGCTCACCTCGTCAGAATCGATATGGCTACACCTTC
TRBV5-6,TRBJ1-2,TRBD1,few,CASSLQGATVYGYTF,TGTGCCAGCAGCTTACAGGGGGCTACGGTCTATGGCTACACCTTC
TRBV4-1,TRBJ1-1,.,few,CASSQNREKAFF,TGCGCCAGCAGCCAAAACAGGGAAAAAGCTTTCTTT